This note documents a single T cell receptor beta chain sequence. What it binds is unknown. The source of the sample is a study of shared clonotypes between healthy human individuals. Whole-study findings and limits: Despite large depth, sorted-subset datasets appeared incompletely sequenced. Relative to clonotypes present in all four donors, those not shared had lower generation probabilities.

Germline CDR1 DFQATT, CDR2 SNEGSKA (reference sequence). V gave up 0 bases and J gave up 8 bases, with 7 bases separating them. The CDR3 is 11 amino acids. Several immunoSEQ 96-well plates shared each subset's DNA, each plate a replicate. Original methodology: Filtering differed since immunoSEQ provided only junctions, with no quality scores. Assay: immunoSEQ multiplex PCR; the TCRdb copy retains only in-frame clones and omits some. V, J and clone size are taken as reported in that table, and D and trimming were inferred from the DNA itself. The profile shows approximately 330,000 clones, around 70% of them singletons.

This clonotype originated in a man in his thirties or forties in good health. The chain employs TRBV20-1 and TRBJ1-2; D remains ambiguous. The source material was memory CD4+ T cells sorted from blood. Subset of the sample: CD45RA-negative fraction. CDR3 loop: CSARETHGYTF. CDR3 bases: TGCAGTGCTAGAGAAACACACGGCTACACCTTC.